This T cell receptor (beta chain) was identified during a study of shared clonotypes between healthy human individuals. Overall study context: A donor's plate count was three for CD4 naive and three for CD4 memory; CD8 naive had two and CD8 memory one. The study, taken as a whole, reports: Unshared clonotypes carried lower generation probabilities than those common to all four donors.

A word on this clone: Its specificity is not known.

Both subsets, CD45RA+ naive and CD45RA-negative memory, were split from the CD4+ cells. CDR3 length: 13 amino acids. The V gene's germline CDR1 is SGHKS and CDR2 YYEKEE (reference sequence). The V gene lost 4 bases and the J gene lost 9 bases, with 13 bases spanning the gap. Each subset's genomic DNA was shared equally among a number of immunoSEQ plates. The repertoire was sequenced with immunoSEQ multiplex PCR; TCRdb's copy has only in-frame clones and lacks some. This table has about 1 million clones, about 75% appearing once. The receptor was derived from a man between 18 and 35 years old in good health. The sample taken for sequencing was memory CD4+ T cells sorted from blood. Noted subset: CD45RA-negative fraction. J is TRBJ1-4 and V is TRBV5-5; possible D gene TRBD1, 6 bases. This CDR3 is CASSLEGGKKLFF. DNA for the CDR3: TGTGCCAGCAGCCTGGAGGGGGGAAAAAAACTGTTTTTT.